This TCR beta chain came from a study of identical twins. Regarding the study as a whole: Abundant beta clonotypes from cord blood had fewer insertions, unlike memory repertoires, which showed none. Beta out-of-frame sequences displayed a weaker excess of sharing between twins. Potential partial confounding of zero-insertion analyses by invariant MAIT and iNKT cells was noted.

With respect to this clonotype: Its antigen is as yet unknown.

Trimming left V 5 bases short and J 5 bases short, with 21 bases between. Germline CDR1 and CDR2: MNHEY and SMNVEV (reference sequence). The CDR3 has 16 residues. Unique molecular identifiers were present on cDNA, and template switching added a universal primer site. TCRdb re-derived calls from the 5' RACE reads in MiXCR, one entry per CDR3 protein. The sample consists of fewer than 650,000 distinct CDR3 sequences, just over 7% of them appearing once. This sample was also put to use in a study of yellow fever vaccine responses in identical twins.

The sequencing sample was made of PBMCs. This TCR came from a woman aged 18-35 years in good health. This chain links TRBV27 with TRBJ2-5, with D possibly matching TRBD1 (9 bases). CDR3 residues: CASSVLAGQGWETQYF. CDR3 in DNA: TGTGCCAGCAGTGTCTTAGCGGGACAGGGCTGGGAGACCCAGTACTTC.